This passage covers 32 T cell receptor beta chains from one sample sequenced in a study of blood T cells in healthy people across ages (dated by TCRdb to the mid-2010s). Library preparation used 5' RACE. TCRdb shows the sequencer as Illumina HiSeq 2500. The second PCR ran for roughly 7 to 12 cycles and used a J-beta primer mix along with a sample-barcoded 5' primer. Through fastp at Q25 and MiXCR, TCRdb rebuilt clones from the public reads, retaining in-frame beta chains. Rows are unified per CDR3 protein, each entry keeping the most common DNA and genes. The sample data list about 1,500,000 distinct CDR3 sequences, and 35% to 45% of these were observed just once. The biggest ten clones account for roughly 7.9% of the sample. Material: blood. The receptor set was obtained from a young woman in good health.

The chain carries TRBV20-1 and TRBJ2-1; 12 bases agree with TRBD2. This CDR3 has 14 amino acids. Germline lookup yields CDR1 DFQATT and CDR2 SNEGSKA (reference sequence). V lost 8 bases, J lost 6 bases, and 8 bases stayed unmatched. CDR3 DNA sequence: TGCAGTACATCGACTAGCGGGGGACCCAATGAGCAGTTCTTC. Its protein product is CSTSTSGGPNEQFF.

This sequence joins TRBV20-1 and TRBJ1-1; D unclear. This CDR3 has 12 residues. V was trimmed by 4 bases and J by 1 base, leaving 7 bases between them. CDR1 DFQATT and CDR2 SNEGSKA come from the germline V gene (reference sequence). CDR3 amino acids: CSAIRGNTEAFF. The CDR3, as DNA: TGCAGTGCTATACGGGGGAACACTGAAGCTTTCTTT.

The CDR3 sequence is CASSPGTGGRDEKLFF. The CDR3, as DNA: TGCGCCAGCAGTCCCGGGACAGGGGGCCGGGATGAAAAACTGTTTTTT. The rearrangement links TRBV5-1 to TRBJ1-4; 12 nucleotides line up with TRBD1. This CDR3 comprises 16 residues. Germline trimming cut 5 bases from V and 6 bases from J; bases unmatched to any gene: 8. Looked up from germline, CDR1 is SGHRS and CDR2 is YFSETQ.

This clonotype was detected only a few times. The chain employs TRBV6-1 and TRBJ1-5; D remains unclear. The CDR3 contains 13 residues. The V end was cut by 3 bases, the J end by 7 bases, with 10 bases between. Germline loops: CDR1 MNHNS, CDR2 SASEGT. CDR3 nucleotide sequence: TGTGCCAGCAGTGAGAACCCCCCGCAGCCCCAGCATTTT. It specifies CASSENPPQPQHF.

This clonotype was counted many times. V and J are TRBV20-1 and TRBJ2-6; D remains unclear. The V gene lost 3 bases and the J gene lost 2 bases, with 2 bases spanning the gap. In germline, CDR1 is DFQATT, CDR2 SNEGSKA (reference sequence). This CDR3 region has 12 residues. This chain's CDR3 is CSASAGANVLTF. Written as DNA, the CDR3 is TGCAGTGCTAGCGCTGGGGCCAACGTCCTGACTTTC.

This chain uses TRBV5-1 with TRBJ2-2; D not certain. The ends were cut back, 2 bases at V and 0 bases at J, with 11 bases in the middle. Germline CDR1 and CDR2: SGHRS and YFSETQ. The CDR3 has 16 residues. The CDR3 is CASSLTLTANTGELFF. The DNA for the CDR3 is TGCGCCAGCAGCTTAACCCTAACCGCGAACACCGGGGAGCTGTTTTTT.

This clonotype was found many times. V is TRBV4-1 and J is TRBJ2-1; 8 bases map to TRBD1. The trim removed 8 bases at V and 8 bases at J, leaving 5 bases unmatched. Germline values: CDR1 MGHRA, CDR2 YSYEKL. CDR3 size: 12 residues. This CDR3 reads CASATGVDEQFF. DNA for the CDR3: TGCGCCAGCGCGACAGGGGTAGATGAGCAGTTCTTC.

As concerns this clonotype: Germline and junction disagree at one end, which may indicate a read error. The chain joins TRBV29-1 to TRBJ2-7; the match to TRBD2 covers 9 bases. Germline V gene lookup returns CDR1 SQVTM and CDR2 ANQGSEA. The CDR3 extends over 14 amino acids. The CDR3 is CSVWDSGGSYGQYF. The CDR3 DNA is TGCAGCGTCTGGGACAGCGGGGGGTCCTACGGGCAGTACTTC.

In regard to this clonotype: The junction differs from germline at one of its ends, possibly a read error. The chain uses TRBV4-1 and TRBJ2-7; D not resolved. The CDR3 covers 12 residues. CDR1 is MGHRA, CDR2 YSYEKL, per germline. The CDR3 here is CVSRGVSYEQYF. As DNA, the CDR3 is TGCGTCAGCCGCGGAGTCTCCTACGAGCAGTACTTC.

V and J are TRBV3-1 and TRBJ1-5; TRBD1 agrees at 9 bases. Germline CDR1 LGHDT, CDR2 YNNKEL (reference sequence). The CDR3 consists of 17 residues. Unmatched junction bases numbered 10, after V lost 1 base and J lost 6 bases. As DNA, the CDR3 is TGTGCCAGCAGCCAAGGGACGGGACAGGGAAGAGGTCAGCCCCAGCATTTT. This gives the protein CASSQGTGQGRGQPQHF.

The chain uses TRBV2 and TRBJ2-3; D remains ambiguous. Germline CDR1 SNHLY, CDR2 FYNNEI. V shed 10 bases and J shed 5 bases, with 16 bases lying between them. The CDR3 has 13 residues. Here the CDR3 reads CANSDAGGDTQYF. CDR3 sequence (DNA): TGTGCCAACTCCGACGCTGGCGGAGATACGCAGTATTTT.

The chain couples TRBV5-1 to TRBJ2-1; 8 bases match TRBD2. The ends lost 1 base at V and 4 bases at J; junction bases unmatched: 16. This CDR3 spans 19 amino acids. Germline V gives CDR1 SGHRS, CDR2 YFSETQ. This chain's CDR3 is CASSLLSLAAPVGYNEQFF. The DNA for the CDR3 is TGCGCCAGCAGCTTGTTGTCACTAGCGGCGCCCGTGGGGTACAATGAGCAGTTCTTC.

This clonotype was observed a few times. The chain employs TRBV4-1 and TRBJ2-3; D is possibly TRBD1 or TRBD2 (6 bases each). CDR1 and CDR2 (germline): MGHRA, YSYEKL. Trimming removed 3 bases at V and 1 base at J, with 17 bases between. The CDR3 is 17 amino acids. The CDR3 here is CASSQAGGGLGTDTQYF. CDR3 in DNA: TGCGCCAGCAGCCAGGCAGGAGGGGGGCTCGGCACAGATACGCAGTATTTT.

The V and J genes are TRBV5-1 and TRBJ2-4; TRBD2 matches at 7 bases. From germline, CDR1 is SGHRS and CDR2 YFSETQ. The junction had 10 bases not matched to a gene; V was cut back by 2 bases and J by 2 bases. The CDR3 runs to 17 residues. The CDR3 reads CASSFPTSDITKNIQYF. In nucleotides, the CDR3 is TGCGCCAGCAGCTTCCCAACTAGCGACATAACCAAAAACATTCAGTACTTC.

The CDR3 loop is CASSLDSADFYEQYF. The CDR3 coding sequence is TGTGCCAGCAGCTTAGATTCCGCAGACTTCTACGAGCAGTACTTC. The chain recombines TRBV11-3 with TRBJ2-7; D not resolved. The CDR3 is made up of 15 amino acids. CDR1 is SGHNT and CDR2 is YENEEA in the germline V gene. Trimming shortened V by 0 bases and J by 3 bases, and 12 bases separated the two germline ends.

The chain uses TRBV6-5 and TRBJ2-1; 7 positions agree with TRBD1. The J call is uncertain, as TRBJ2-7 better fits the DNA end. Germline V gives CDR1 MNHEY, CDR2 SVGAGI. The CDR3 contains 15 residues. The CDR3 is CASSSRGIQYNEQYF. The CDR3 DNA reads TGTGCCAGCAGTTCCAGGGGGATTCAATACAATGAGCAGTACTTC.

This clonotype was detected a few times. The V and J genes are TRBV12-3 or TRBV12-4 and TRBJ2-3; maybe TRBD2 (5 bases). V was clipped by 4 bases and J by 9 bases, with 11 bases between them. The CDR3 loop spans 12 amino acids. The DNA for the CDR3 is TGTGCCAGCAGTTCCGCGACTACAACGCAGTATTTT. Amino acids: CASSSATTTQYF.

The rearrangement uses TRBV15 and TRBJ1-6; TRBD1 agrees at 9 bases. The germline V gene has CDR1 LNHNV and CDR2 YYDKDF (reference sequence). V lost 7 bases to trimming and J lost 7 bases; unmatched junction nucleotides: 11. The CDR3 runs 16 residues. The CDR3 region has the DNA TGTGCCACCAACCCCGGACAGGGGTTGTGGAATTCACCCCTCCACTTT. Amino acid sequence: CATNPGQGLWNSPLHF.

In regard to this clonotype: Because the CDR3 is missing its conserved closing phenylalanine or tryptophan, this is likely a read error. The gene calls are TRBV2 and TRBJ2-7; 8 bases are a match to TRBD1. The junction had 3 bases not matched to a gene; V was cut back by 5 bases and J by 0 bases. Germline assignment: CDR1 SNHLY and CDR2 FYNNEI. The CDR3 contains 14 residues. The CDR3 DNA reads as TGTGCCAGCAGTCGACAGGGGTCCTCCTACGAGCAGTACCTC. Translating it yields CASSRQGSSYEQYL.

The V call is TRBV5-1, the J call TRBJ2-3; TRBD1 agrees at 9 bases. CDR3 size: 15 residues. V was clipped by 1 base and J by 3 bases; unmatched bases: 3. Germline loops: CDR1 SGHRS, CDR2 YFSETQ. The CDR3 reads CASSLTGGMTDTQYF. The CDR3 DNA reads TGCGCCAGCAGCTTGACAGGGGGCATGACAGATACGCAGTATTTT.

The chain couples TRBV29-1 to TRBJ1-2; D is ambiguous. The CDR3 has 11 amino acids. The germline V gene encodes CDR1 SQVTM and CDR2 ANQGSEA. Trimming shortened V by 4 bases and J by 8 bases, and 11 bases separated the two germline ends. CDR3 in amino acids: CSVVKGRGYTF. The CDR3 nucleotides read TGCAGCGTTGTAAAGGGTCGGGGCTACACCTTC.

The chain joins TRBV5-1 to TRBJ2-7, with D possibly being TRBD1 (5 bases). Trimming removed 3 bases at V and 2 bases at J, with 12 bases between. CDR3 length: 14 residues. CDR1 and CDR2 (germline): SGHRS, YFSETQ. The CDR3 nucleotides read TGCGCCAGCAGCTCCGACAGTACAGCCTACGAGCAGTACTTC. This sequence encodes CASSSDSTAYEQYF.

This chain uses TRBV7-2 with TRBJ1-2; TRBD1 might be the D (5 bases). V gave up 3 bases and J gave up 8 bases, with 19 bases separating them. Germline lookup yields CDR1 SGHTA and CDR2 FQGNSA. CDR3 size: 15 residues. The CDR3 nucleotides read TGTGCCAGCAGCTTTACCTTAGGGGCAGATAACGGCTACACCTTC. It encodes CASSFTLGADNGYTF.

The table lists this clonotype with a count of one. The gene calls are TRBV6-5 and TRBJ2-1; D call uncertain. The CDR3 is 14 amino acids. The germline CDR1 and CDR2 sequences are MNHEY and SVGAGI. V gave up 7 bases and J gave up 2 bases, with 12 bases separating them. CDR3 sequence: CASTPGGTYNEQFF. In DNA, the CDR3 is TGTGCCAGCACTCCAGGTGGAACCTACAATGAGCAGTTCTTC.

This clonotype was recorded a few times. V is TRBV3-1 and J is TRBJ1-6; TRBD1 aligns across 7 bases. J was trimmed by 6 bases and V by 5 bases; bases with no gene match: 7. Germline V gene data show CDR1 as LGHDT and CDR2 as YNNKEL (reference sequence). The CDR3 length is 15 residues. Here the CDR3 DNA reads TGTGCCAGCAGCTCTATACAGGGGAGTAATTCACCCCTCCACTTT. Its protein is CASSSIQGSNSPLHF.

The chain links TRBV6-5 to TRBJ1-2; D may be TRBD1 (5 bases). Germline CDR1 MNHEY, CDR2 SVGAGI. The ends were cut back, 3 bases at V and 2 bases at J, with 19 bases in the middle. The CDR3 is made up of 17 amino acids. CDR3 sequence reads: CASSYLGDRIPNYGYTF. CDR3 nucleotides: TGTGCCAGCAGTTATCTCGGTGACAGAATACCGAACTATGGCTACACCTTC.

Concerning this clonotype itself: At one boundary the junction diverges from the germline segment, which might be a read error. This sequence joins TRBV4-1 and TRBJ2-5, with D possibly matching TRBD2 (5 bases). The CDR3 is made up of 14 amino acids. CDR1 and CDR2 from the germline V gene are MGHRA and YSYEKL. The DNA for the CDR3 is TGCGCCGGCAGCTCAAGCGGAACCCAAGAGACCCAGTACTTC. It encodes CAGSSSGTQETQYF.

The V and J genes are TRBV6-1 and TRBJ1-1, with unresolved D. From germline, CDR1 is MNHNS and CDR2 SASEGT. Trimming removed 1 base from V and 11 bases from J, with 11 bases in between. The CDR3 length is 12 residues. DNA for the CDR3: TGTGCCAGCAGTGAAGGCTTCTTGCGCGCTTTCTTT. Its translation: CASSEGFLRAFF.

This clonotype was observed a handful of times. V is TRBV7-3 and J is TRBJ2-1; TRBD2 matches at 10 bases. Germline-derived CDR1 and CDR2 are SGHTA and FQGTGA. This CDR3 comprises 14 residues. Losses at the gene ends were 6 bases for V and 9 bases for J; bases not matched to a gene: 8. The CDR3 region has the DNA TGTGCCAGCAGGATCGCTAGCGGGGGAGGTGAGCAGTTCTTC. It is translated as CASRIASGGGEQFF.

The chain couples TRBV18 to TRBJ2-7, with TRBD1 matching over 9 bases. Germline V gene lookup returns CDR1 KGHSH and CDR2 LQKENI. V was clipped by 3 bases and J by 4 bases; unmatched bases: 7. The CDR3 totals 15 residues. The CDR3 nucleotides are TGTGCCAGCTCACCGGCCGGGGACAGGGAGTACGAGCAGTACTTC. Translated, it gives CASSPAGDREYEQYF.

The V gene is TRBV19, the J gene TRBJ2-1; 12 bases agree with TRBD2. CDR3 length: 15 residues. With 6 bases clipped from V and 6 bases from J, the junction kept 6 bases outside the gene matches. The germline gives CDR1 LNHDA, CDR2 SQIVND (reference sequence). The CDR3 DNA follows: TGTGCCAGTAGCTCGACTAGCGGGAGTGCCAATGAGCAGTTCTTC. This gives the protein CASSSTSGSANEQFF.

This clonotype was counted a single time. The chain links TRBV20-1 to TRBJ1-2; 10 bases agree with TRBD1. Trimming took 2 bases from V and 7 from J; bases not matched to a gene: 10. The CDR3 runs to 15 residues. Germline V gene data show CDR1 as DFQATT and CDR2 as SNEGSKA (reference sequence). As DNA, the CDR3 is TGCAGTGCTAGAAGGGGGGACAGGGGCGGTGGTGGCTACACCTTC. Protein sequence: CSARRGDRGGGGYTF.